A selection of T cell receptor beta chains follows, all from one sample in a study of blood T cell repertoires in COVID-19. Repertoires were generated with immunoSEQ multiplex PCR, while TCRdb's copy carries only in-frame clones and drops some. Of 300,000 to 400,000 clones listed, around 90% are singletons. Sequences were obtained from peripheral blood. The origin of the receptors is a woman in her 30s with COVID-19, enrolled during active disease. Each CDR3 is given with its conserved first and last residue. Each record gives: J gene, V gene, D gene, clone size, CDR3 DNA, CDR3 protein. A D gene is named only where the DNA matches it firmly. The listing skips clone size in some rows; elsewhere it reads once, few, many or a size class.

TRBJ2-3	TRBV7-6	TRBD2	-	TGTGCCAGCAGCTTAGAGGCTAGCGGTGTGGATACGCAGTATTTT	CASSLEASGVDTQYF
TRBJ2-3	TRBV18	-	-	TGTGCCAGCTCACCGACCCAGGGGTCGAGGACAGATACGCAGTATTTT	CASSPTQGSRTDTQYF
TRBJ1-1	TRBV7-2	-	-	TGTGCCAGCAGCTTAGCGGGGGCTAACACTGAAGCTTTCTTT	CASSLAGANTEAFF
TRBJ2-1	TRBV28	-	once	TGTGCCAGCAGTCCGGGAAAACTGCGGGACAATGAGCAGTTCTTC	CASSPGKLRDNEQFF
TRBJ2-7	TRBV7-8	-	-	TGTGCCAGCAGCTTAATTCCTACCTCCTACGAGCAGTACTTC	CASSLIPTSYEQYF
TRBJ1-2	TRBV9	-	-	TGTGCCAGCAGCGTAGGGAGTTCAGACTATGGCTACACCTTC	CASSVGSSDYGYTF
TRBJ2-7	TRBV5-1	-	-	TGCGCCAGCAGCTGGCAGTCGGACAGAGAGTCCTACGAGCAGTACTTC	CASSWQSDRESYEQYF
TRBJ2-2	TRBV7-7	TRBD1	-	TGTGCTAGCAGCTCGGGACAGGGGCTCGCCGGGGAGCTGTTTTTT	CASSSGQGLAGELFF
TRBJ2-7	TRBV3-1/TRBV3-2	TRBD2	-	TGTGCCAGCAGCCAACCGACTAGCGGGTCCTACGAGCAGTACTTC	CASSQPTSGSYEQYF
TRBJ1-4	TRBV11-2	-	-	TGTGCCAGCAGCTTAGGAGTCCGGGGGGAAGGTGAAAAACTGTTTTTT	CASSLGVRGEGEKLFF
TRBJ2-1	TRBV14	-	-	TGTGCCAGCAGCCAAGCTGGGCCGTACAATGAGCAGTTCTTC	CASSQAGPYNEQFF
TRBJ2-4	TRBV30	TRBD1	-	TGTGCCTGGAGTGCTGACTGGACAGGGGGCATCAAAAACATTCAGTACTTC	CAWSADWTGGIKNIQYF
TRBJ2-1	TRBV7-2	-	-	TGTGCCAGCAGCTCCCGGCCTTCGGCGGCCTACTCCTACAATGAGCAGTTCTTC	CASSSRPSAAYSYNEQFF
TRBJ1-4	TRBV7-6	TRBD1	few	TGTGCCAGCAGCGCCGCACAGGGGCCAAATGAAAAACTGTTTTTT	CASSAAQGPNEKLFF
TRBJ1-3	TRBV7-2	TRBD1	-	TGTGCCAGCAGCCGCCGGACGGGACAGGTATCTGGAAACACCATATATTTT	CASSRRTGQVSGNTIYF
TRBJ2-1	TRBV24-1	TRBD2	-	TGTGCCACCAGTGAGGTCGGTGGCCTAGCGGCATACAATGAGCAGTTCTTC	CATSEVGGLAAYNEQFF
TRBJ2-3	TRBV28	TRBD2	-	TGTGCCAGCAGTTTGCGGGGGGCTAGCACAGATACGCAGTATTTT	CASSLRGASTDTQYF
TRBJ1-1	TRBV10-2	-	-	TGCGCCAGCAGTCACAAGAACACTGAAGCTTTCTTT	CASSHKNTEAFF
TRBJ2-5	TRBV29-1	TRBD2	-	TGCAGCGTTGGGGGACTAGACATTCGTGAGACCCAGTACTTC	CSVGGLDIRETQYF
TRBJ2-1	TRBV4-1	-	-	TGCGCCAGCAGCCAAGACCCTCCGAGGAGGTACAATGAGCAGTTCTTC	CASSQDPPRRYNEQFF
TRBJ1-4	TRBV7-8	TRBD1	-	TGTGCCAGCAGCCCGAGTAGAGTGGGACAGGGCAATGAAAAACTGTTTTTT	CASSPSRVGQGNEKLFF
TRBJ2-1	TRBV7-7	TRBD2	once	TGTGCTAGCAGCCCGGGACTAGCGGGAGGGCACAATGAGCAGTTCTTC	CASSPGLAGGHNEQFF
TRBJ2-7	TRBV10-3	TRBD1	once	TGTGCCACGATGCCGGGACAGGGGGCTCATGAGCAGTACTTC	CATMPGQGAHEQYF
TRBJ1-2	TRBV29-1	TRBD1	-	TGCAGCGTTGAAGATCGGCAGGGGGCTTACTATGGCTACACCTTC	CSVEDRQGAYYGYTF
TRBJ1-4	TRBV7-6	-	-	TGTGCCAGCAGCTTAGGAGGGTGGTCGAAAGAACTGTTTTTT	CASSLGGWSKELFF
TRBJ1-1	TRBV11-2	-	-	TGTGCCAGCAGCCTAAGACGAGGGACTGAAGCTTTCTTT	CASSLRRGTEAFF
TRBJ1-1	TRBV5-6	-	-	TGTGCCAGCAGCCCCATCGGAGGGTTGAACACTGAAGCTTTCTTT	CASSPIGGLNTEAFF
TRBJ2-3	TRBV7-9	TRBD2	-	TGTGCCAGCAGCCTGGGACTAGCCACAGATACGCAGTATTTT	CASSLGLATDTQYF
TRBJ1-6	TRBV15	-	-	TGTGCCACCAGCAGAGATCCTGACAACAATTCACCCCTCCACTTT	CATSRDPDNNSPLHF
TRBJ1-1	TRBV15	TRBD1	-	TGTGCCACCAGCCAGGAGGGGGGACAGGCAGCTTTCTTT	CATSQEGGQAAFF
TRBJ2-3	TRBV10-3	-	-	TGTGCCATCAGTAAATCACCGGGGGCAGATACGCAGTATTTT	CAISKSPGADTQYF
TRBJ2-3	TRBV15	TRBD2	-	TGTGCCACCAGCAGAGATCCGACTAGCGGGAGCGGCACAGATACGCAGTATTTT	CATSRDPTSGSGTDTQYF
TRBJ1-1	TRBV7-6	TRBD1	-	TGTGCCAGCAGCCGGGGACAGGGTGGGATTGAAGCTTTCTTT	CASSRGQGGIEAFF
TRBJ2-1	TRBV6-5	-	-	TGTGCCAGCAGTCCTAGTCTTAGCTCCTACAATGAGCAGTTCTTC	CASSPSLSSYNEQFF
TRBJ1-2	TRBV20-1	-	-	TGCAGTGCTAGAAATTCGGAGAGCTACACCTTC	CSARNSESYTF
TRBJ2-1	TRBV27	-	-	TGTGCCAGCAGGGGTGGACAAACCTCCTACAATGAGCAGTTCTTC	CASRGGQTSYNEQFF
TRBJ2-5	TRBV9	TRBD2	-	TGTGCCAGCAGCCTAGGTAGGACTAGCGGTAGTCAAGAGACCCAGTACTTC	CASSLGRTSGSQETQYF
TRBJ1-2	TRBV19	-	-	TGTGCCAGTAGTATCCTCGGGAGCTATGGCTACACCTTC	CASSILGSYGYTF
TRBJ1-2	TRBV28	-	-	TGTGCCAGCAGTTTCCGGAACTATGGCTACACCTTC	CASSFRNYGYTF
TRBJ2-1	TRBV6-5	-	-	TGTGCCAGCAGTTACTTTCCTCAGGACACCGAGCAGTTCTTC	CASSYFPQDTEQFF
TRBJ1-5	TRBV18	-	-	TGTGCCAGCTCCGGGACAAATAGCAATCAGCCCCAGCATTTT	CASSGTNSNQPQHF
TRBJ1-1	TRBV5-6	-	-	TGTGCCAGCAGCGGATGGACAGAGAACACTGAAGCTTTCTTT	CASSGWTENTEAFF
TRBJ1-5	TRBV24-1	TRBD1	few	TGTGCCACCAGTGACCCCGGGACAGGTTGGAATCAGCCCCAGCATTTT	CATSDPGTGWNQPQHF
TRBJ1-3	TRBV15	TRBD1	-	TGTGCCACCAGCGCAGCCCTGGGACAGGGTGGCACCATATATTTT	CATSAALGQGGTIYF
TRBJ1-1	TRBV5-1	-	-	TGCGCCAGCAGCTTGGTAACAGAGAACACTGAAGCTTTCTTT	CASSLVTENTEAFF
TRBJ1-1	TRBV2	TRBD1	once	TGTGCCAGCACCCAGGCAACAGGGGGGAACACTGAAGCTTTCTTT	CASTQATGGNTEAFF
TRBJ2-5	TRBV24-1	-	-	TGTGCCACCAGTGATTTTCCGGGAACGGGTGAGACCCAGTACTTC	CATSDFPGTGETQYF
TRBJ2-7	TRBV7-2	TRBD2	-	TGTGCCAGCAGCCGCGGGACTACGGCCTACGAGCAGTACTTC	CASSRGTTAYEQYF
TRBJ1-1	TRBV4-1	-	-	TGCGCCAGCAGCCAGGAGCAGGGGAGCACTGAAGCTTTCTTT	CASSQEQGSTEAFF
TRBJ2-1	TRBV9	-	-	TGTGCCAGCAGCGTAGGGGCGTCTCAAGGGGTCAATGAGCAGTTCTTC	CASSVGASQGVNEQFF
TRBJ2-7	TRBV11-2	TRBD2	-	TGTGCCAGCAGCTTCTCACCTAGCGGGGGCTCCTACGAGCAGTACTTC	CASSFSPSGGSYEQYF
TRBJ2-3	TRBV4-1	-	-	TGCGCCAGCAGCCAAGTTAAGGACTCCAGCACAGATACGCAGTATTTT	CASSQVKDSSTDTQYF
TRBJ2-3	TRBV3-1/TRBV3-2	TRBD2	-	TGTGCCAGTCAGCAAAGCGGGGGGCGGTGGGATACGCAGTATTTT	CASQQSGGRWDTQYF
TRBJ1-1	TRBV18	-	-	TGTGCCAGCTCACCACCGAGGCCAGAGCGGAAGAACACTGAAGCTTTCTTT	CASSPPRPERKNTEAFF
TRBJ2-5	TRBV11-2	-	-	TGTGCCAGCAGCTTAGAGGTTCAAGTCAGGGGTTACGAGACCCAGTACTTC	CASSLEVQVRGYETQYF